Each of the 27 T cell receptor beta chains below was sequenced from the same sample in a study of control samples from healthy donors and cancer patients. The table came from immunoSEQ multiplex PCR; TCRdb's copy has only in-frame clones and leaves some out. The table shows fewer than 250,000 clones, with approximately 90% occurring only once. The sequencing input was blood. These receptor sequences come from a man aged 25 to 40 in good health.

This clone was detected once. This sequence joins TRBV19 and TRBJ2-5, with a possible D match to TRBD2 (5 bases). Germline CDR1 and CDR2: LNHDA and SQIVND (reference sequence). The CDR3 has 15 amino acids. The V gene lost 7 bases and the J gene lost 5 bases, with 20 bases spanning the gap. CDR3 in amino acids: CASTMTSSRRETQYF. The CDR3 bases are TGTGCCAGTACTATGACGAGCTCCAGGAGGGAGACCCAGTACTTC.

The chain carries TRBV9 and TRBJ2-7, with D hard to call. V gave up 4 bases and J gave up 12 bases, with 14 bases separating them. Per germline, CDR1 SGDLS and CDR2 YYNGEE. This CDR3 is built from 11 residues. The CDR3 DNA reads as TGTGCCAGCAGCCCCCGACCGAGACGGTACTTC. This translates into CASSPRPRRYF.

The CDR3 DNA reads as TGTGCCAGCAGCTACCTAGCGGGGGCCTACAATGAGCAGTTCTTC. Translation: CASSYLAGAYNEQFF. V is TRBV14 and J is TRBJ2-1; 10 bases align to TRBD2. Per the germline V gene, CDR1 is SGHDN and CDR2 is FVKESK. The trim removed 5 bases at V and 2 bases at J, leaving 3 bases unmatched. This CDR3 spans 15 amino acids.

This chain joins TRBV5-4 and TRBJ1-2; 12 bases match TRBD1. Germline CDR1 and CDR2: SGHNT and YYREEE (reference sequence). CDR3 length: 15 amino acids. With 4 bases clipped from V and 6 bases from J, the junction kept 7 bases outside the gene matches. CDR3 amino acids: CASSARDRGPDGYTF. In DNA, the CDR3 is TGTGCCAGCAGCGCCCGGGACAGGGGGCCGGATGGCTACACCTTC. The full variable domain, with the rest looked up from reference TRBV5-4 and TRBJ1-2, is ETGVTQSPTHLIKTRGQQVTLRCSSQSGHNTVSWYQQALGQGPQFIFQYYREEENGRGNFPPRFSGLQFPNYSSELNVNALELDDSALYLCASSARDRGPDGYTFGSGTRLTVV.

V gene TRBV29-1 combines with J gene TRBJ1-2; no reliable D call. CDR3 length: 12 residues. With 7 bases removed from V and 7 bases from J, the gap between germline ends came to 16 bases. Germline V gene data show CDR1 as SQVTM and CDR2 as ANQGSEA. The CDR3 bases are TGCAGCGCTCTGGCCCGTTTGGGTGGCTACACCTTC. Translated: CSALARLGGYTF.

The chain has TRBV11-3 and TRBJ2-1, with 8 nucleotides matching TRBD1. The J segment lost 6 bases and the V segment lost 1 base, leaving 8 bases of the junction unmatched. The V gene's germline CDR1 is SGHNT and CDR2 YENEEA. The CDR3 sequence is 16 residues long. Here the CDR3 reads CASSLVSQGASNEQFF. DNA of the CDR3: TGTGCCAGCAGCTTAGTGTCCCAGGGGGCCTCCAATGAGCAGTTCTTC.

This clone was observed a single time. CDR3 region: CATPAGEEEGYTF. In nucleotides, the CDR3 is TGTGCCACCCCAGCGGGAGAGGAGGAGGGCTACACCTTC. The chain recombines TRBV7-9 with TRBJ1-2, with D unresolved. Trimming removed 10 bases from V and 8 bases from J, with 20 bases in between. The CDR3 has 13 amino acids. Germline values: CDR1 SEHNR, CDR2 FQNEAQ (reference sequence).

This clone was counted a few times. V gene TRBV5-1 combines with J gene TRBJ2-7; 10 bases agree with TRBD1. This CDR3 has 15 residues. V lost 4 bases, J lost 5 bases, and 9 bases stayed unmatched. Germline CDR1 and CDR2: SGHRS and YFSETQ. CDR3 in DNA: TGCGCCAGCAGCGGAGGGACAGGGGATGTAAACGAGCAGTACTTC. Its translation: CASSGGTGDVNEQYF.

The chain employs TRBV10-3 and TRBJ2-2; no clear D. This CDR3 contains 14 residues. Germline lookup yields CDR1 ENHRY and CDR2 SYGVKD. V shed 2 bases and J shed 2 bases, with 6 bases lying between them. For the CDR3, the DNA is TGTGCCATCAGTGAGGGGCCCAACACCGGGGAGCTGTTTTTT. Its protein product is CAISEGPNTGELFF.

This chain joins TRBV5-8 and TRBJ1-4; a possible D gene is TRBD1 (6 bases). The length of the CDR3 is 16 residues. CDR1 is SGHTS and CDR2 is YDEGEE in the germline V gene. Trimming removed 3 bases from V and 7 bases from J, with 19 bases in between. Here the CDR3 reads CASSWGRTFGAEKLFF. The CDR3 nucleotides are TGTGCCAGCAGCTGGGGGCGGACTTTTGGGGCTGAAAAACTGTTTTTT.

The V gene is TRBV19, the J gene TRBJ1-3; 9 bases fit TRBD1. Trimming cost V 8 bases and J 1 base; bases outside gene matches: 3. There are 14 residues in the CDR3. Germline V gene sequence: CDR1 LNHDA, CDR2 SQIVND (reference sequence). CDR3 nucleotide sequence: TGTGCCAGTGAACAGGGGGCTTCTGGAAACACCATATATTTT. This codes for CASEQGASGNTIYF.

The rearrangement joins TRBV27 to TRBJ2-2; possible D gene TRBD1, 6 bases. The CDR3 is 16 amino acids. V was shortened by 3 bases and J by 0 bases, with 11 bases between the two germline ends. In germline, CDR1 is MNHEY, CDR2 SMNVEV (reference sequence). CDR3 nucleotides: TGTGCCAGCAGTTTCTCTGGGGGCACGAACACCGGGGAGCTGTTTTTT. Translated, it gives CASSFSGGTNTGELFF.

This chain joins TRBV2 and TRBJ2-2; D is uncertain. V was cut by 0 bases and J by 3 bases, with 11 bases left in between. The CDR3 consists of 16 residues. Germline V gene lookup returns CDR1 SNHLY and CDR2 FYNNEI. The CDR3 protein is CASSEAFARYTGELFF. The CDR3, as DNA: TGTGCCAGCAGTGAAGCGTTCGCCAGGTACACCGGGGAGCTGTTTTTT.

The V and J genes are TRBV10-1 and TRBJ2-1; TRBD2 matches 8 bases. CDR1 WNHNN and CDR2 SYGVQD come from the germline V gene (reference sequence). V was pared by 4 bases and J by 4 bases, with 3 bases of the junction left unmatched. The CDR3 covers 14 residues. CDR3 in DNA: TGCGCCAGCAGTGTAGCGGGGCGGTACAATGAGCAGTTCTTC. The encoded protein is CASSVAGRYNEQFF.

The chain employs TRBV2 and TRBJ1-1; the D gene is possibly TRBD1 (6 bases). Germline V lookup: CDR1 SNHLY, CDR2 FYNNEI. Trimming took off 8 bases at V and 6 bases at J, with 10 bases between the two ends. The CDR3 is 11 residues long. CDR3 nucleotide sequence: TGTGCCAGCTTCAGGGGCGCTGAAGCTTTCTTT. Its protein product is CASFRGAEAFF.

The chain combines TRBV6-6 with TRBJ1-2; possible D gene TRBD1, 5 bases. The ends were cut back, 2 bases at V and 4 bases at J, with 8 bases in the middle. The germline V gene has CDR1 MNHNY and CDR2 SVGAGI (reference sequence). The CDR3 runs to 13 residues. CDR3 in DNA: TGTGCCAGCAGTTACCAGGGACCCTATGGCTACACCTTC. Protein: CASSYQGPYGYTF.

The chain joins TRBV7-2 to TRBJ1-2; 10 nucleotides line up with TRBD1. Germline loops: CDR1 SGHTA, CDR2 FQGNSA. The ends lost 3 bases at V and 8 bases at J; junction bases unmatched: 6. The CDR3 runs to 14 residues. Written as DNA, the CDR3 is TGTGCCAGCAGCTTCCGACAGGGGGCCGGGGGCTACACCTTC. Translating it yields CASSFRQGAGGYTF.

The chain joins TRBV18 to TRBJ2-2, with 7 bases that match TRBD2. Germline V gene lookup returns CDR1 KGHSH and CDR2 LQKENI. This CDR3 has 18 amino acids. V lost 0 bases, J lost 2 bases, and 9 bases stayed unmatched. Here the CDR3 reads CASSPPFGAGENTGELFF. CDR3 in DNA: TGTGCCAGCTCACCACCGTTCGGGGCGGGGGAAAACACCGGGGAGCTGTTTTTT.

The chain combines TRBV27 with TRBJ2-7; D unresolved. Germline values: CDR1 MNHEY, CDR2 SMNVEV (reference sequence). The CDR3 runs 12 residues. Deletions cut 2 bases from V and 7 bases from J, with 9 bases between. CDR3: CASSLGLWEQYF. The CDR3 DNA reads as TGTGCCAGCAGTTTAGGGTTGTGGGAGCAGTACTTC.

The CDR3 DNA sequence: TGTGCCAGCAGTTACAGGGCAGGGCGGGAGACCCAGTACTTC. This gives the protein CASSYRAGRETQYF. This sequence joins TRBV6-2 or TRBV6-3 and TRBJ2-5; weak D call: TRBD1 (5 bases). The V end was cut by 2 bases, the J end by 5 bases, with 12 bases between. In germline, CDR1 is MNHEY, CDR2 SVGEGT. The CDR3 covers 14 residues.

The chain has TRBV11-2 and TRBJ1-1, with D maybe TRBD1 (6 bases). CDR3 length equals 14 residues. V shed 1 base and J shed 6 bases, with 12 bases lying between them. The germline V gene encodes CDR1 SGHAT and CDR2 FQNNGV. The chain's CDR3 is CASSLGDNSPEAFF. CDR3 coding DNA: TGTGCCAGCAGCTTAGGGGACAACTCTCCTGAAGCTTTCTTT. Full variable domain (remainder filled in from reference TRBV11-2 and TRBJ1-1): EAGVAQSPRYKIIEKRQSVAFWCNPISGHATLYWYQQILGQGPKLLIQFQNNGVVDDSQLPKDRFSAERLKGVDSTLKIQPAKLEDSAVYLCASSLGDNSPEAFFGQGTRLTVV.

The rearrangement joins TRBV7-9 to TRBJ2-2; 7 positions match TRBD1. The CDR3 has 15 residues. Looked up from germline, CDR1 is SEHNR and CDR2 is FQNEAQ (reference sequence). V was pared by 5 bases and J by 0 bases, with 3 bases of the junction left unmatched. CDR3 DNA sequence: TGTGCCAGCAGCCCCGACAGGGCGAACACCGGGGAGCTGTTTTTT. Translated, it gives CASSPDRANTGELFF.

The rearrangement joins TRBV3-1 (or the pseudogene TRBV3-2) to TRBJ1-5, with D perhaps matching TRBD1 (6 bases). V was clipped by 0 bases and J by 6 bases, with 9 bases between them. The germline gives CDR1 LGHDT, CDR2 YNNKEL (reference sequence). CDR3 length: 14 residues. The DNA for the CDR3 is TGTGCCAGCAGCCAAGAAGGGGGAACTCAGCCCCAGCATTTT. Residues: CASSQEGGTQPQHF.

The chain links TRBV4-1 to TRBJ1-2; no firm D call. The CDR3 has 12 residues. Germline CDR1 MGHRA, CDR2 YSYEKL. The V end lost 7 bases, the J end lost 2 bases, and 8 bases lay between the germline ends. CDR3 sequence: CASKGQNYGYTF. DNA of the CDR3: TGCGCCAGCAAAGGGCAGAACTATGGCTACACCTTC.

The J gene is TRBJ2-7, the V gene TRBV6-1; the D gene could be TRBD1 or TRBD2 (5 bases each). This CDR3 comprises 13 residues. Germline V CDR1 and CDR2: MNHNS, SASEGT. V lost 3 bases and J 6 bases, leaving 12 bases between the germline ends. Here the CDR3 DNA reads TGTGCCAGCAGTGAGACAGCTCGGGGCGAGCAGTACTTC. Protein product: CASSETARGEQYF.

The rearrangement joins TRBV2 to TRBJ1-2, with a weak D call TRBD1 (5 bases). V was pared by 6 bases and J by 8 bases, with 28 bases between. CDR1 is SNHLY and CDR2 is FYNNEI in the germline V gene. This CDR3 comprises 17 residues. CDR3 sequence reads: CASSRLRDPNAHGGYTF. Written as DNA, the CDR3 is TGTGCCAGCAGCCGACTCCGGGACCCGAACGCACATGGCGGCTACACCTTC.

V is TRBV2 and J is TRBJ1-3; D gene ambiguous. V shed 1 base and J shed 2 bases, with 6 bases lying between them. In germline, CDR1 is SNHLY, CDR2 FYNNEI. The CDR3 spans 14 residues. CDR3 region: CASSEERPGNTIYF. CDR3 nucleotide sequence: TGTGCCAGCAGTGAAGAAAGACCTGGAAACACCATATATTTT.